This TCR beta chain was captured in a study of beta chain features in type 1 diabetes. Comment on this clone: Antigen unknown.

Study observations and caveats: A potential PCR bias toward shorter templates would be equal in patient and control samples. Relative to healthy donors, patients appeared to have naive, central memory and Treg TCRB repertoires that were more similar.

The isolated RNA, all of it, was reverse transcribed, so expressed TCRB transcripts were what got sequenced. Repertoires were generated with immunoSEQ multiplex PCR, while TCRdb's copy carries only in-frame clones and drops some. This sample has some 230,000 clones, with 9.6% found just once. The trim removed 4 bases at V and 6 bases at J, leaving 6 bases unmatched. The CDR3 is 16 residues long. Looked up from germline, CDR1 is SGHDN and CDR2 is FVKESK. The material sequenced was naive CD4+ T cells from blood. The chain recombines TRBV14 with TRBJ2-1; 13 bases align to TRBD2. The TCR was taken from a woman aged 18-29 years in good health. The CDR3 loop reads CASSRRRTSGGNEQFF. CDR3 bases: TGTGCCAGCAGCCGCCGTAGGACTAGCGGGGGCAATGAGCAGTTCTTC.